This T cell receptor (beta chain) was captured by sequencing in a study of shared clonotypes between healthy human individuals. Study context: The composition of the donors was a couple of women and a few men aged 18 to 49.

As regards this clone: The antigen remains unidentified.

The DNA input per sorted-subset replicate PCR was about 190 ng, corresponding to around 30,000 T cell genomes. Only in-frame clones appear in the TCRdb table, and some are missing; sequencing was by immunoSEQ multiplex PCR. The sample has 2 million or so clones; 95% are singletons. Deletions cut 4 bases from V and 3 bases from J, with 14 bases between. Germline CDR1 SGDLS, CDR2 YYNGEE. The CDR3 spans 15 residues. The study's findings and limits: Researchers found naive subsets generally carried larger estimated richness than memory subsets.

The sequencing input was naive CD4+ T cells sorted from blood. Indicated subset: CD45RA+ positively selected. This TCR was recovered from a man in his late teens or twenties in good health. The genes are TRBV9 and TRBJ2-1; D uncertain. The CDR3 region has the DNA TGTGCCAGCAGCCCCCCTCAGGACCTCTACAATGAGCAGTTCTTC. Residues: CASSPPQDLYNEQFF.